This T cell receptor beta chain was found in a study of cytomegalovirus exposure and HLA in healthy donors. The data were produced by immunoSEQ multiplex PCR, yet TCRdb's version contains in-frame clones alone and is incomplete. The sample lists about 48,000 clones; approximately 85% were seen once. The table lists this clone with a few counts. The CDR3 extends over 11 amino acids. Between the trimmed V and J ends, which lost 6 bases and 3 bases, there was a span of 6 bases. Germline V gene sequence: CDR1 SGHTA, CDR2 FQGNSA. The rearrangement uses TRBV7-2 and TRBJ2-7; D unresolved. The sequenced sample consisted of PBMCs. The receptor comes from a woman in her 30s in good health and CMV-seronegative. The CDR3 sequence: CASSIFYEQYF. The CDR3 DNA is TGTGCCAGCAGTATCTTCTACGAGCAGTACTTC. The variable domain in full, completed from reference TRBV7-2 and TRBJ2-7, reads GAGVSQSPSNKVTEKGKDVELRCDPISGHTALYWYRQSLGQGLEFLIYFQGNSAPDKSGLPSDRFSAERTGGSVSTLTIQRTQQEDSAVYLCASSIFYEQYFGPGTRLTVT.